This T cell receptor (beta chain) derives from a study of cytomegalovirus exposure and HLA in healthy donors. 13 Jbeta primers and 60 Vbeta primers were used for the PCR. This table comes from immunoSEQ multiplex PCR, and its TCRdb copy is limited to in-frame clones, with some not included. The data show fewer than 200,000 clones, just over 70% seen once. This clone was seen a few times. V shed 3 bases and J shed 6 bases, with 12 bases lying between them. CDR1 is GTSNPN, CDR2 SVGIG, per germline (reference sequence). CDR3 length equals 13 residues. The chain combines TRBV30 with TRBJ1-5; D ambiguous. The TCR was taken from a human donor in good health. Source material: PBMCs. CDR3 protein: CAWSQAPGQPQHF. The DNA of the CDR3 is TGTGCCTGGAGCCAGGCTCCCGGTCAGCCCCAGCATTTT.